This TCR beta chain is drawn from a study of cytomegalovirus exposure and HLA in healthy donors. Study-level background: Unique TCRs numbering approximately 81 million, obtained from HLA-typed donors, made up an early data release.

The CDR3 length is 15 residues. CDR1 is MNHEY and CDR2 is SVGAGI in the germline V gene. V was clipped by 10 bases and J by 4 bases; unmatched bases: 13. When sampled, the donors appeared nominally healthy, though they likely had unrecorded immune exposures. With 60 Vbeta and 13 Jbeta primers, the PCR was carried out. Clones were read by immunoSEQ multiplex PCR, and TCRdb kept only the in-frame ones, dropping some. The sample lists about 76,000 clones, roughly 78% occurring once. The sample consisted of PBMCs. This clonotype originated in a young man in good health and CMV-seronegative. The genes are TRBV6-5 and TRBJ2-1; 7 bases align to TRBD2. This CDR3 is CATEREGSGYNEQFF. The CDR3, as DNA: TGTGCCACCGAACGGGAAGGTAGCGGGTACAATGAGCAGTTCTTC.